This passage covers 25 T cell receptor beta chains from one sample sequenced in a study of CD8 T cells in Susac syndrome (dated by TCRdb to between 2018 and 2021). The library relied on the immunoSEQ multiplex PCR assay. RNA was extracted using the RNeasy kit, and roughly 0.45 to 1 microgram was reverse transcribed with random hexamers. TCRdb handled the public reads itself, with Q25 trimming in fastp and clone calling in MiXCR, and kept productive beta chains. Records with the same CDR3 protein are collapsed into one entry carrying the most frequent genes and DNA. The sample contains over 350,000 distinct CDR3 sequences, approximately 89% of them found a single time. Approximately 0.11% of the sample comes from the top ten. Sequenced sample: CD8+ T cells from PBMCs. The receptors shown here come from a human donor with multiple sclerosis.

This rearrangement joins TRBV15 to TRBJ1-1; D uncertain. The CDR3 contains 16 residues. The ends were cut back, 0 bases at V and 0 bases at J, with 11 bases in the middle. Germline loops: CDR1 LNHNV, CDR2 YYDKDF (reference sequence). The CDR3, as DNA: TGTGCCACCAGCAGAGATGTTGGGCAGTTGAACACTGAAGCTTTCTTT. Its protein is CATSRDVGQLNTEAFF.

V and J are TRBV24-1 and TRBJ2-2; TRBD2 aligns across 8 bases. Germline V gene data show CDR1 as KGHDR and CDR2 as SFDVKD. Germline trimming cut 3 bases from V and 3 bases from J; bases unmatched to any gene: 2. The CDR3 spans 15 residues. CDR3 in DNA: TGTGCCACCAGTGATCCACTAGCGGACACCGGGGAGCTGTTTTTT. Its translation is CATSDPLADTGELFF.

V usage is TRBV19 and J usage is TRBJ2-7; D gene uncertain. This CDR3 spans 14 amino acids. Germline CDR1 is LNHDA and CDR2 is SQIVND (reference sequence). The V and J ends lost 5 bases and 0 bases respectively, with 11 bases between them. Written as DNA, the CDR3 is TGTGCCAGTAGTCCGGGCCTACGCTCCTACGAGCAGTACTTC. Translating gives CASSPGLRSYEQYF.

The chain employs TRBV15 and TRBJ2-2, with TRBD2 identical over 8 bases. Losses at the gene ends were 1 base for V and 6 bases for J; bases not matched to a gene: 7. Germline lookup yields CDR1 LNHNV and CDR2 YYDKDF (reference sequence). The CDR3 is made up of 16 amino acids. CDR3 amino acids: CATSRGGVAGSGELFF. CDR3 nucleotide sequence: TGTGCCACCAGCAGAGGAGGGGTAGCGGGGTCCGGGGAGCTGTTTTTT.

This sequence joins TRBV30 and TRBJ1-1, with TRBD1 as a possible D gene (5 bases). Germline-derived CDR1 and CDR2 are GTSNPN and SVGIG (reference sequence). The CDR3 consists of 13 residues. The V end lost 2 bases, the J end lost 1 base, and 8 bases lay between the germline ends. The CDR3, as DNA: TGTGCCTGGAGTCCAGGACAGAACACTGAAGCTTTCTTT. Protein sequence: CAWSPGQNTEAFF.

The rearrangement links TRBV27 to TRBJ2-3, with D possibly being TRBD1 or TRBD2 (5 bases each). Germline V gene data show CDR1 as MNHEY and CDR2 as SMNVEV (reference sequence). This CDR3 region has 13 residues. V shed 3 bases and J shed 4 bases, with 8 bases lying between them. For the CDR3, the DNA is TGTGCCAGCAGTTTGGGGGTTCCAGATACGCAGTATTTT. Residues: CASSLGVPDTQYF.

The chain is built from TRBV29-1 and TRBJ2-7, with a tentative D call TRBD2 (6 bases). The germline V gene encodes CDR1 SQVTM and CDR2 ANQGSEA. The CDR3 is made up of 13 amino acids. V was clipped by 5 bases and J by 6 bases, with 17 bases between them. The CDR3 loop reads CSVIGRSEVEQYF. CDR3 nucleotides: TGCAGCGTTATAGGGAGGAGTGAGGTCGAGCAGTACTTC.

In its sample, this clonotype was seen once. The chain employs TRBV27 and TRBJ2-6; D remains ambiguous. The CDR3 sequence is 18 residues long. V was cut by 1 base and J by 0 bases, with 13 bases left in between. Germline values: CDR1 MNHEY, CDR2 SMNVEV (reference sequence). The CDR3 DNA is TGTGCCAGCAGTTTATTGGGCCAGTTCTTCTCTGGGGCCAACGTCCTGACTTTC. It specifies CASSLLGQFFSGANVLTF.

The rearrangement joins TRBV7-7 to TRBJ1-2; 8 bases match TRBD1. Trimming removed 3 bases from V and 4 bases from J; junction bases left unmatched: 4. CDR1 and CDR2 from the germline V gene are SSHAT and FNYEAQ (reference sequence). The CDR3 runs to 14 residues. CDR3 loop: CASSFPGQAYGYTF. CDR3 sequence (DNA): TGTGCCAGCAGCTTCCCGGGACAGGCCTATGGCTACACCTTC.

The rearrangement uses TRBV15 and TRBJ1-4; D ambiguous. Trimming stripped 4 bases from V and 0 bases from J, with 9 bases between. This CDR3 comprises 15 residues. Looked up from germline, CDR1 is LNHNV and CDR2 is YYDKDF (reference sequence). In DNA, the CDR3 is TGTGCCACCAGCAACTGGGGTGCAACTAATGAAAAACTGTTTTTT. It codes for CATSNWGATNEKLFF.

The gene calls are TRBV27 and TRBJ1-5; unclear D gene. This CDR3 has 11 amino acids. Trimming removed 3 bases from V and 6 bases from J, with 3 bases in between. Germline lookup yields CDR1 MNHEY and CDR2 SMNVEV (reference sequence). The CDR3 reads CASSFCQPQHF. CDR3 DNA sequence: TGTGCCAGCAGTTTTTGTCAGCCCCAGCATTTT.

The chain employs TRBV27 and TRBJ2-3, with 8 bases fitting TRBD2. The CDR3 loop spans 15 amino acids. Germline V lookup: CDR1 MNHEY, CDR2 SMNVEV (reference sequence). Trimming cost V 4 bases and J 6 bases; bases outside gene matches: 9. CDR3 protein: CASSSPPGGVDTQYF. The CDR3, as DNA: TGTGCCAGCAGTTCCCCCCCCGGGGGGGTGGATACGCAGTATTTT.

The CDR3 DNA follows: TGCGCCAGCACCTCGGGACTAGCGACGGTTCGGGCCTACAATGAGCAGTTCTTC. This encodes CASTSGLATVRAYNEQFF. The chain employs TRBV5-1 and TRBJ2-1, with 10 bases that match TRBD2. V trimming: 6 bases; J trimming: 2 bases; junction bases outside the gene matches: 14. The germline V gene encodes CDR1 SGHRS and CDR2 YFSETQ. CDR3 length equals 18 residues. The entire variable domain, with the rest obtained from reference TRBV5-1 and TRBJ2-1, is as follows: KAGVTQTPRYLIKTRGQQVTLSCSPISGHRSVSWYQQTPGQGLQFLFEYFSETQRNKGNFPGRFSGRQFSNSRSEMNVSTLELGDSALYLCASTSGLATVRAYNEQFFGPGTRLTVL.

This chain uses TRBV29-1 with TRBJ1-2; no definite D call. The ends were cut back, 0 bases at V and 2 bases at J, with 7 bases in the middle. CDR1 SQVTM and CDR2 ANQGSEA come from the germline V gene. The CDR3 is made up of 13 amino acids. The CDR3 region is CSVEDSGNYGYTF. CDR3 coding DNA: TGCAGCGTTGAAGATTCCGGGAACTATGGCTACACCTTC.

The chain links TRBV20-1 to TRBJ2-7, with a weak D call TRBD2 (6 bases). The CDR3 has 13 residues. The ends were cut back, 4 bases at V and 0 bases at J, with 10 bases in the middle. Germline lookup yields CDR1 DFQATT and CDR2 SNEGSKA (reference sequence). In DNA form, the CDR3 reads TGCAGTGCTATTCCGGGACTCTCCTACGAGCAGTACTTC. Translated: CSAIPGLSYEQYF.

The V and J genes are TRBV5-1 and TRBJ1-6; D unclear. The CDR3 is made up of 12 amino acids. Germline V CDR1 and CDR2: SGHRS, YFSETQ. Trimming took off 3 bases at V and 7 bases at J, with 5 bases between the two ends. The CDR3 nucleotides read TGCGCCAGCAGCTACGGGAATTCACCCCTCCACTTT. This gives the protein CASSYGNSPLHF.

The chain couples TRBV30 to TRBJ2-1; no reliable D call. Trimming pared 1 base from V and 12 bases from J, leaving 13 bases between. This CDR3 spans 12 amino acids. Germline V gene lookup returns CDR1 GTSNPN and CDR2 SVGIG (reference sequence). Written as DNA, the CDR3 is TGTGCCTGGAGTGGGACGAACAAGGGGCAGTTCTTC. This encodes CAWSGTNKGQFF.

The chain uses TRBV25-1 and TRBJ2-4; a possible D gene is TRBD2 (5 bases). Germline-derived CDR1 and CDR2 are MGHDK and SYGVNS. CDR3 size: 18 residues. V gave up 6 bases and J gave up 9 bases, with 30 bases separating them. The DNA for the CDR3 is TGTGCCAGCAGAAGCATAAGCTATGATCCAGCGGTAGGAGGCATTCAGTACTTC. Translation gives CASRSISYDPAVGGIQYF.

The gene calls are TRBV29-1 and TRBJ1-1; D is possibly TRBD1 (6 bases). The CDR3 is 13 residues long. Germline lookup yields CDR1 SQVTM and CDR2 ANQGSEA. Between the trimmed V and J ends, which lost 5 bases and 1 base, there was a span of 11 bases. As DNA, the CDR3 is TGCAGCGTTCTAACAGGGAGGAACACTGAAGCTTTCTTT. Residues: CSVLTGRNTEAFF.

This clonotype was found a few times. The J gene is TRBJ2-2, the V gene TRBV28; a weak D match, TRBD1 (5 bases). The ends were cut back, 3 bases at V and 3 bases at J, with 20 bases in the middle. CDR1 MDHEN and CDR2 SYDVKM come from the germline V gene. The CDR3 covers 18 residues. CDR3 loop: CASSFPSDSKRDTGELFF. CDR3 in DNA: TGTGCCAGCAGTTTCCCGTCCGACAGCAAACGGGACACCGGGGAGCTGTTTTTT. Supplemented by reference TRBV28 and TRBJ2-2, the full variable domain reads DVKVTQSSRYLVKRTGEKVFLECVQDMDHENMFWYRQDPGLGLRLIYFSYDVKMKEKGDIPEGYSVSREKKERFSLILESASTNQTSMYLCASSFPSDSKRDTGELFFGEGSRLTVL.

The chain joins TRBV7-8 to TRBJ2-4, with D perhaps matching TRBD2 (6 bases). The CDR3 consists of 15 residues. Germline V gene sequence: CDR1 SGHVS, CDR2 FQNEAQ. The V and J ends lost 6 bases and 0 bases respectively, with 12 bases between them. The CDR3 DNA reads TGTGCCAGCAGTGAGGAGGGACTAGCCAAAAACATTCAGTACTTC. Protein product: CASSEEGLAKNIQYF.

The V gene is TRBV7-9, the J gene TRBJ1-1; D possibly corresponds to TRBD1 (5 bases). Germline V gene data show CDR1 as SEHNR and CDR2 as FQNEAQ (reference sequence). This CDR3 has 15 amino acids. Trimming removed 4 bases from V and 6 bases from J, with 18 bases in between. This CDR3 is CASSSTGPGGPEAFF. Written as DNA, the CDR3 is TGTGCCAGCAGCTCCACAGGCCCCGGTGGTCCTGAAGCTTTCTTT.

This chain's CDR3 is CASSLYPTGVNEQFF. The CDR3 DNA is TGTGCCAGCAGCTTATATCCGACTGGGGTCAATGAGCAGTTCTTC. The gene calls are TRBV13 and TRBJ2-1; D not certain. This CDR3 comprises 15 residues. CDR1 is PRHDT, CDR2 FYEKMQ, per germline (reference sequence). Trimming removed 2 bases at V and 6 bases at J, with 14 bases between. Drawing the rest from reference TRBV13 and TRBJ2-1, the complete variable domain is AAGVIQSPRHLIKEKRETATLKCYPIPRHDTVYWYQQGPGQDPQFLISFYEKMQSDKGSIPDRFSAQQFSDYHSELNMSSLELGDSALYFCASSLYPTGVNEQFFGPGTRLTVL.

This chain connects TRBV27 to TRBJ1-1, with 10 bases identical to TRBD1. Per the germline V gene, CDR1 is MNHEY and CDR2 is SMNVEV (reference sequence). After removal of 3 bases from V and 7 bases from J, the junction contained 5 bases not matched to a gene. This CDR3 spans 14 amino acids. CDR3: CASSFGTGALEAFF. In DNA, the CDR3 is TGTGCCAGCAGTTTTGGGACAGGGGCTCTTGAAGCTTTCTTT.

The chain couples TRBV6-1 to TRBJ1-1; D call uncertain. V dropped 7 bases and J dropped 2 bases, with 11 bases sitting between them. Germline V gene data show CDR1 as MNHNS and CDR2 as SASEGT. The CDR3 runs to 13 residues. The CDR3 sequence: CASIPTINTEAFF. Here the CDR3 DNA reads TGTGCCAGCATCCCCACGATCAACACTGAAGCTTTCTTT.